These 9 T cell receptor beta chains came from one sample sequenced in a study of a mutant IDH1 vaccine in newly diagnosed glioma. Here immunoSEQ multiplex PCR was the method, and the copy in TCRdb shows in-frame clones only, minus some. The data contain tens of thousands of clones, around 83% of them seen just once; the ten biggest clones take up about 4.8%. The sample's time point: baseline, week 1 (first vaccination visit). Treatment described: pre-vaccination baseline after standard-of-care therapy. The sequencing used peripheral blood mononuclear cells (PBMCs), collected from a glioma patient treated with radiotherapy, temozolomide or both. These receptors were obtained from a young woman with glioma. Some clones in this sample may be carry-over from other donors' samples.

The chain carries TRBV5-1 and TRBJ1-1; D might be TRBD1 (5 bases). The germline V gene encodes CDR1 SGHRS and CDR2 YFSETQ. Trimming shortened V by 3 bases and J by 1 base, and 7 bases separated the two germline ends. There are 13 residues in the CDR3. For the CDR3, the DNA is TGCGCCAGCAGCTGGACAAGGAACACTGAAGCTTTCTTT. Encoded protein: CASSWTRNTEAFF.

This clone occurred once. This sequence joins TRBV6-1 and TRBJ1-1; 7 bases are a match to TRBD1. This CDR3 region has 13 residues. Germline V CDR1 and CDR2: MNHNS, SASEGT. The trim removed 11 bases at V and 2 bases at J, leaving 8 bases unmatched. For the CDR3, the DNA is TGTGCCGGCCGGGGACAGCGAAACACTGAAGCTTTCTTT. This sequence encodes CAGRGQRNTEAFF.

This clone has only one observation. J is TRBJ1-6 and V is TRBV7-3; weak D call: TRBD1 (5 bases). The germline V gene encodes CDR1 SGHTA and CDR2 FQGTGA. Trimming took 5 bases from V and 9 from J, leaving 17 bases between them. The CDR3 consists of 15 residues. The CDR3 is CASSLREGAASPLHF. CDR3 nucleotides: TGTGCCAGCAGCCTCCGAGAAGGGGCGGCTTCACCCCTCCACTTT.

This sequence joins TRBV5-6 and TRBJ2-4, with 8 bases lining up with TRBD2. CDR3 length: 15 amino acids. From germline, CDR1 is SGHDT and CDR2 YYEEEE. V was pared by 3 bases and J by 4 bases, with 6 bases of the junction left unmatched. The CDR3 nucleotides read TGTGCCAGCAGCTCGGGGGGGCTCCCAAAAAACATTCAGTACTTC. This translates into CASSSGGLPKNIQYF.

There are a few counts of this clone. The genes are TRBV19 and TRBJ1-2, with a tentative D call TRBD1 (5 bases). Germline loops: CDR1 LNHDA, CDR2 SQIVND (reference sequence). V was shortened by 9 bases and J by 0 bases, with 14 bases between the two germline ends. CDR3 length: 14 amino acids. DNA for the CDR3: TGTGCCAGCCTGGAGGTGGGGGCTAACTATGGCTACACCTTC. Protein product: CASLEVGANYGYTF.

The chain uses TRBV6-4 and TRBJ2-3, with 7 bases aligning to TRBD2. CDR3 length: 15 residues. V was pared by 2 bases and J by 0 bases, with 2 bases of the junction left unmatched. Germline V lookup: CDR1 MRHNA, CDR2 SNTAGT. The CDR3 region is CASSDGAGSTDTQYF. In DNA, the CDR3 is TGTGCCAGCAGTGACGGAGCGGGGAGCACAGATACGCAGTATTTT.

The V call is TRBV29-1, the J call TRBJ2-1, with D possibly TRBD2 on 7 matching bases. Trimming cost V 2 bases and J 9 bases, with 20 bases left between them. The CDR3 spans 15 residues. Per the germline V gene, CDR1 is SQVTM and CDR2 is ANQGSEA. The CDR3 reads CSVEYGAGAHGEQFF. The CDR3 DNA is TGCAGCGTTGAATATGGCGCGGGGGCGCATGGTGAGCAGTTCTTC.

The V gene is TRBV6-5, the J gene TRBJ2-7, with 7 positions matching TRBD2. This CDR3 comprises 14 residues. Germline V gene data show CDR1 as MNHEY and CDR2 as SVGAGI. Trimming removed 5 bases from V and 7 bases from J; junction bases left unmatched: 11. CDR3 amino acids: CASSRTSTSSEQYF. The CDR3 DNA sequence: TGTGCCAGCAGTCGAACCTCGACTAGCTCAGAGCAGTACTTC.

The chain couples TRBV29-1 to TRBJ2-3; 8 nucleotides align to TRBD2. This CDR3 is built from 10 residues. The trim removed 5 bases at V and 14 bases at J, leaving 6 bases unmatched. The germline V gene encodes CDR1 SQVTM and CDR2 ANQGSEA. For the CDR3, the DNA is TGCAGCGTTCGGAGCGGGGGAAGGTATTTT. Translating gives CSVRSGGRYF.